The entry that follows covers one T cell receptor beta chain sequence. Its antigen remains undetermined. No much larger clonotype is one base removed from it; base qualities were not supplied. Relative to germline, V is missing 6 bases and J is missing 4 bases, with 10 bases of the junction outside any gene match. The CDR3 covers 16 residues, taking in both the cysteine and the phenylalanine. Only the CDR3 DNA stays, 48 bases, in frame from base 1. CDR1 is given as DFQATT and CDR2 as SNEGSKA, both from the germline V gene (reference sequence). These data come from a study of T cells in Graves' hyperthyroidism and ophthalmopathy (dated by TCRdb to the late 2010s). With regard to the full study: To identify distinguishing TCR V-J signatures, a discovery cohort of 90 to 100 patients was used, comprising some 43 with Graves' ophthalmopathy and around 60 with stable Graves' hyperthyroidism. For training and testing, the 100 or so patients in the discovery cohort were randomly divided in a 7:3 ratio. Prospective prediction of ophthalmopathy was tested in an independent validation cohort of fewer than 20 hyperthyroidism patients and roughly 16 patients who later progressed to ophthalmopathy. Thyroid tissue and blood T-cell repertoires from roughly six Graves' hyperthyroidism patients were also compared in the study. TCR Vbeta CDR3 sequencing of 120 to 150 peripheral blood samples (fewer than 45 ophthalmopathy, 75 to 80 hyperthyroidism and some 17 progressor patients) is reported in the paper. Following sampling, methimazole starting at 30 mg daily was given to hyperthyroidism patients, and high-dose intravenous methylprednisolone was given to ophthalmopathy patients.

The TCR beta CDR3 regions were amplified from RNA transcripts. For the first round of RT-PCR on the TCR CDR3, the HTBI primer set was used together with the Qiagen OneStep RT-PCR kit. A second multiplex PCR round built the libraries, followed by size selection and purification. Libraries were sequenced paired-end with 100 bp reads on an Illumina HiSeq2000. From the authors' description of their analysis: SOAPnuke was used to process the raw data, throwing out any read that contained adapters or uncalled bases, had a mean Phred below 15, or lacked an exact constant-primer or identifier match. COPE v1.2.5 was used to merge high-quality paired reads, and clonotypes were defined as unique nucleotide sequences. MiTCR v1.1 was used to align clonotypes to the IMGT TRBV, TRBD and TRBJ reference segments. The analysis included only V-J combinations with a frequency above 0.0001, which together covered roughly 99% of the repertoires. A TCS score was defined as the ratio between F50 (clonal expansion) and ExV (chaos), using BLOSUM62-based TCRdist between CDR3 peptides within each V-J. Welch's t-statistics and random forest reduced around 510 V-J features to fewer than 15, which were used in a naive Bayes classifier (R e1071). The similarity between thyroid and blood repertoires was quantified using the Morisita-Horn index. TCRdb reran the public reads through fastp at Q25 and MiXCR, keeping productive beta chains. Entries are consolidated by CDR3 protein sequence, retaining the most common genes and DNA. The V and J calls come from TCRdb's annotation, not from the publication. The sample yields 530,000 or so distinct CDR3 sequences; 46% were counted once. Of the sample, around 8% is held by the ten largest clones.

Graves' hyperthyroidism was defined as stable when no progression to ophthalmopathy occurred over 18 months of follow-up. Hyperthyroidism patients were newly diagnosed, had a disease duration of under 2 months, and were aged 18 to 65 years. The study excluded patients with uncontrolled infections, other autoimmune diseases, pregnancy or lactation. Clinical symptoms, serum thyroxine and TRAb, thyroid ultrasound, and orbital computed tomography formed the basis for the diagnoses. Total RNA was extracted with Trizol reagent, and quality was checked on an Agilent 2100 Bioanalyzer. The investigation overall reported the following: Blood samples also contained most of the expanded thyroid clonotypes (frequency above 0.001), which suggests that blood repertoires may reflect thyroid immune responses. A model built on a 13 V-J signature distinguished ophthalmopathy from stable hyperthyroidism, reaching roughly 88% sensitivity and 81.08% specificity in cross-validation and 80%/75% in testing. No statistical method was used to set the sample size in advance, and investigators knew the group allocation. In validation, the model predicted progression to ophthalmopathy with 55% to 71% sensitivity and 72% to 75% specificity, a median of 6.5 months before onset.

Sequencing was done on a sample of peripheral blood or thyroid tissue (not recorded which). The clonotype was recovered from a woman aged 18 to 35 with Graves' hyperthyroidism. This chain is built from TRBV20-1 and TRBJ2-7, with 15 bases matching TRBD2. CDR3 protein: CSAGGLAGGPGYEQYF. The DNA sequence reads TGCAGTGCGGGCGGACTAGCGGGAGGGCCGGGTTACGAGCAGTACTTC.